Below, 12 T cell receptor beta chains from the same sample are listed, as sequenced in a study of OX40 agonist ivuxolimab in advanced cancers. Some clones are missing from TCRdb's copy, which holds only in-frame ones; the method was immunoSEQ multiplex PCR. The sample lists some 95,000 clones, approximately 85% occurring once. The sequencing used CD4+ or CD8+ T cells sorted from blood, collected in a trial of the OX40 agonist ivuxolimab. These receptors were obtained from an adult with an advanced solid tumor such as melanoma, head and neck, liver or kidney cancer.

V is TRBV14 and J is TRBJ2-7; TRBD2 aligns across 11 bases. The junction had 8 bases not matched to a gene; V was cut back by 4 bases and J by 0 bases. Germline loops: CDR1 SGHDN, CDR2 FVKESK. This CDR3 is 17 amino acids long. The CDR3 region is CASSPSASGRNSYEQYF. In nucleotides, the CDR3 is TGTGCCAGCAGCCCCTCCGCTAGCGGGAGGAACTCCTACGAGCAGTACTTC.

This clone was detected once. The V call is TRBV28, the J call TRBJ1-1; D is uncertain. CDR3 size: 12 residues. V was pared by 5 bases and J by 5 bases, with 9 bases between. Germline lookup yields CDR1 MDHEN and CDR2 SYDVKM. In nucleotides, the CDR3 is TGTGCCAGCAGTCTACCGAGTACTGAAGCTTTCTTT. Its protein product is CASSLPSTEAFF.

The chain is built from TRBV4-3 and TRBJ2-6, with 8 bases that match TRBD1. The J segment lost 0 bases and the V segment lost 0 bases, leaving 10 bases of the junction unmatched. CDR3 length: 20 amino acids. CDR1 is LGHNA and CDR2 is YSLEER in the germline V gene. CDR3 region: CASSQERVGTGSSGANVLTF. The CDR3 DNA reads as TGCGCCAGCAGCCAAGAGCGAGTCGGGACAGGTAGCTCTGGGGCCAACGTCCTGACTTTC.

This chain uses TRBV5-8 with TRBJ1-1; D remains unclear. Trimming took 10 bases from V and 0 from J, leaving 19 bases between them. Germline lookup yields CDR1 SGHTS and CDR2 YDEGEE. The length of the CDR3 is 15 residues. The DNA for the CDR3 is TGTGCCTCCCCGGCGTGGGGTAGGATGAACACTGAAGCTTTCTTT. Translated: CASPAWGRMNTEAFF.

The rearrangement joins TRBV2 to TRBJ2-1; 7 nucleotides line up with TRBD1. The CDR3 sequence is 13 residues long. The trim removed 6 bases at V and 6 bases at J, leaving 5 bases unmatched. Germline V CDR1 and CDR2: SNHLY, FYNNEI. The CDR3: CASRAGGLNEQFF. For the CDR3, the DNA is TGTGCCAGCAGGGCAGGGGGTCTCAATGAGCAGTTCTTC.

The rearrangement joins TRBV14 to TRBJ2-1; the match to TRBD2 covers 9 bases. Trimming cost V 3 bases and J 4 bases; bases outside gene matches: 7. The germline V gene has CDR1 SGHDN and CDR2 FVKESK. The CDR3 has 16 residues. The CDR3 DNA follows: TGTGCCAGCAGCCAGAGGCCCAGCGGGAGGTACAATGAGCAGTTCTTC. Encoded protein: CASSQRPSGRYNEQFF. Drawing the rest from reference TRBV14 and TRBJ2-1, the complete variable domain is EAGVTQFPSHSVIEKGQTVTLRCDPISGHDNLYWYRRVMGKEIKFLLHFVKESKQDESGMPNNRFLAERTGGTYSTLKVQPAELEDSGVYFCASSQRPSGRYNEQFFGPGTRLTVL.

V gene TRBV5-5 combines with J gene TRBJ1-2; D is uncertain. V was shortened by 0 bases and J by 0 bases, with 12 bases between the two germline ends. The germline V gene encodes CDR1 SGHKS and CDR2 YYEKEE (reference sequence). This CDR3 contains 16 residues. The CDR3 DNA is TGTGCCAGCAGCTTGGGGCAGCGACCTACTAACTATGGCTACACCTTC. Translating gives CASSLGQRPTNYGYTF. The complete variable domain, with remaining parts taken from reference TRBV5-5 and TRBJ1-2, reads DAGVTQSPTHLIKTRGQQVTLRCSPISGHKSVSWYQQVLGQGPQFIFQYYEKEERGRGNFPDRFSARQFPNYSSELNVNALLLGDSALYLCASSLGQRPTNYGYTFGSGTRLTVV.

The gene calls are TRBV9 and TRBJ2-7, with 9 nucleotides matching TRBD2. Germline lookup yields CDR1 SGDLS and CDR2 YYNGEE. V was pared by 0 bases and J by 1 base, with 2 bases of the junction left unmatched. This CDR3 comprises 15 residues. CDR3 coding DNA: TGTGCCAGCAGCGTAGGACTAGCGGAGTCCTACGAGCAGTACTTC. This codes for CASSVGLAESYEQYF.

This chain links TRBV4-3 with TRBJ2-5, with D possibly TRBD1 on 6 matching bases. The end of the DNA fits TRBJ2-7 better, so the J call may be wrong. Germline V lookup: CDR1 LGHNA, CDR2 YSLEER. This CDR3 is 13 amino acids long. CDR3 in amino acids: CASGVQGISEQYF. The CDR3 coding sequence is TGCGCCAGCGGGGTGCAGGGGATCAGCGAGCAGTACTTC.

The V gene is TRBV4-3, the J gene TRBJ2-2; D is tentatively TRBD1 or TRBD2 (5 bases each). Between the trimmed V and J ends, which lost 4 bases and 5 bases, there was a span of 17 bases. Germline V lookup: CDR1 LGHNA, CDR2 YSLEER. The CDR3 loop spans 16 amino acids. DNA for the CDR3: TGCGCCAGCAGCCCCTATGTGGGGGTCAGTACCGGGGAGCTGTTTTTT. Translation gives CASSPYVGVSTGELFF.

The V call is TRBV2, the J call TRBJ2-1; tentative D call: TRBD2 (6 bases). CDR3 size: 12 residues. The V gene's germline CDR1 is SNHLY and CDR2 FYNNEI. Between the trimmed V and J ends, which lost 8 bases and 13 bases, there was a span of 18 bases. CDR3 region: CASSGESSNQFF. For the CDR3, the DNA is TGTGCCAGCTCGGGGGAGTCTTCCAACCAGTTCTTC.

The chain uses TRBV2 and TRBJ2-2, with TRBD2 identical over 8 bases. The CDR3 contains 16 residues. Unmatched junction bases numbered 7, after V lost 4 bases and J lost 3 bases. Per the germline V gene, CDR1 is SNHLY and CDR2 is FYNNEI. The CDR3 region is CASSAGAGDDTGELFF. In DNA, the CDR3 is TGTGCCAGCAGTGCTGGAGCGGGAGATGACACCGGGGAGCTGTTTTTT. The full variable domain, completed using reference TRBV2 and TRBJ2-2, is EPEVTQTPSHQVTQMGQEVILRCVPISNHLYFYWYRQILGQKVEFLVSFYNNEISEKSEIFDDQFSVERPDGSNFTLKIRSTKLEDSAMYFCASSAGAGDDTGELFFGEGSRLTVL.